This entry lists 21 T cell receptor beta chains sequenced from one sample in a study of T cell responses to AZD1222 COVID-19 vaccine. TCRdb's copy holds only in-frame clones and misses some; the assay was immunoSEQ multiplex PCR. The sample lists about 130,000 clones, 90% seen once, with roughly 7.2% in the top ten. Specimen: peripheral blood, collected on day 0 of AZD1222 vaccination. The receptors were sampled from an adult in good health.

This chain connects TRBV5-1 to TRBJ1-1; D is ambiguous. The germline V gene has CDR1 SGHRS and CDR2 YFSETQ. V dropped 3 bases and J dropped 1 base, with 10 bases sitting between them. CDR3 length equals 14 residues. CDR3 amino acids: CASSSEDWNTEAFF. CDR3 bases: TGCGCCAGCAGCTCCGAGGACTGGAACACTGAAGCTTTCTTT.

For the CDR3, the DNA is TGTGCCAGCAGTTCCAGGACAGGGGGCTTTGGCTACACCTTC. Its translation is CASSSRTGGFGYTF. The chain carries TRBV13 and TRBJ1-2, with 11 bases lining up with TRBD1. The V and J ends lost 6 bases and 7 bases, in that order; junction bases with no gene match: 7. Germline values: CDR1 PRHDT, CDR2 FYEKMQ (reference sequence). The CDR3 spans 14 residues.

This clone is judged medium-sized (0.01 to 0.1%). The chain has TRBV4-2 and TRBJ2-3; 11 bases line up with TRBD2. The CDR3 runs 16 residues. Germline assignment: CDR1 LGHNA and CDR2 YNFKEQ. V shed 0 bases, J shed 4 bases, and the junction held 3 bases outside the gene matches. CDR3 bases: TGTGCCAGCAGCCAAGAAGCTAGCGGGGGGCCAGATACGCAGTATTTT. Translation gives CASSQEASGGPDTQYF.

The CDR3 DNA reads as TGTGCCAGCAGCTTAGGGGTTTCTACAGACAGGGGCATCGGCGGCTACACCTTC. Protein product: CASSLGVSTDRGIGGYTF. The chain employs TRBV7-2 and TRBJ1-2, with 8 bases fitting TRBD1. After removal of 1 base from V and 8 bases from J, the junction contained 18 bases not matched to a gene. CDR3 length: 18 amino acids. The germline CDR1 and CDR2 sequences are SGHTA and FQGNSA.

The V and J genes are TRBV18 and TRBJ1-5; D is unresolved. Germline CDR1 and CDR2: KGHSH and LQKENI. V lost 2 bases and J lost 3, with 8 bases in between. CDR3 length equals 14 residues. The CDR3 protein is CASSPSDFNQPQHF. The CDR3 DNA reads TGTGCCAGCTCACCATCCGATTTCAATCAGCCCCAGCATTTT.

This chain links TRBV28 with TRBJ1-6; D not certain. Germline V CDR1 and CDR2: MDHEN, SYDVKM. V was pared by 10 bases and J by 9 bases, with 16 bases between. CDR3 length: 13 amino acids. CDR3 loop: CANAAGTGSPLHF. In nucleotides, the CDR3 is TGTGCCAACGCAGCGGGAACCGGTTCACCCCTCCACTTT. The whole variable domain, remainder taken from reference TRBV28 and TRBJ1-6, is DVKVTQSSRYLVKRTGEKVFLECVQDMDHENMFWYRQDPGLGLRLIYFSYDVKMKEKGDIPEGYSVSREKKERFSLILESASTNQTSMYLCANAAGTGSPLHFGNGTRLTVT.

The CDR3 is CASSDLFGKETQYF. The CDR3 nucleotides read TGTGCCAGCAGTGACCTCTTCGGGAAAGAGACCCAGTACTTC. V gene TRBV25-1 combines with J gene TRBJ2-5, with D possibly being TRBD2 (5 bases). Trimming removed 3 bases from V and 3 bases from J, with 11 bases in between. This CDR3 region has 14 residues. Germline CDR1 reads MGHDK; CDR2 reads SYGVNS.

V is TRBV9 and J is TRBJ1-1; D is perhaps TRBD1 (6 bases). The germline V gene encodes CDR1 SGDLS and CDR2 YYNGEE. This CDR3 contains 17 residues. The V end lost 1 base, the J end lost 1 base, and 17 bases lay between the germline ends. CDR3 sequence: CASSVPVLGGSNTEAFF. The DNA for the CDR3 is TGTGCCAGCAGCGTACCGGTTTTGGGGGGCTCGAACACTGAAGCTTTCTTT.

This rearrangement joins TRBV28 to TRBJ1-1, with a possible D match to TRBD1 (5 bases). CDR1 is MDHEN, CDR2 SYDVKM, per germline. Trimming took 8 bases from V and 9 from J, leaving 13 bases between them. The CDR3 extends over 11 amino acids. This chain's CDR3 is CASSLGLKAFF. CDR3 bases: TGTGCCAGCTCCCTGGGGCTGAAAGCTTTCTTT.

The chain recombines TRBV11-2 with TRBJ2-5, with 10 bases identical to TRBD2. The V and J ends lost 1 base and 2 bases, in that order; junction bases with no gene match: 10. CDR3 length equals 18 residues. CDR1 SGHAT and CDR2 FQNNGV come from the germline V gene. The CDR3 bases are TGTGCCAGCAGCTTAGGGAGAGTGCTAGCGGGGGTTCAAGAGACCCAGTACTTC. Its protein product is CASSLGRVLAGVQETQYF.

The rearrangement joins TRBV5-8 to TRBJ2-5; 14 nucleotides agree with TRBD2. The V gene end was trimmed by 4 bases and the J gene end by 5 bases; junction bases not matched to a gene: 4. The germline V gene encodes CDR1 SGHTS and CDR2 YDEGEE. The CDR3 has 15 amino acids. The CDR3 spells CASSPRLAGGETQYF. The CDR3 bases are TGTGCCAGCAGCCCTCGACTAGCGGGGGGGGAGACCCAGTACTTC.

The chain joins TRBV2 to TRBJ1-5; the D is unclear. Germline CDR1 and CDR2: SNHLY and FYNNEI. CDR3 size: 15 residues. Trimming took off 1 base at V and 4 bases at J, with 11 bases between the two ends. The CDR3 sequence is CASSEGGTANQPQHF. The CDR3 DNA is TGTGCCAGCAGTGAAGGAGGAACAGCTAATCAGCCCCAGCATTTT.

The chain couples TRBV16 to TRBJ2-3, with D tentatively TRBD1 or TRBD2 (7 bases each). V dropped 3 bases and J dropped 3 bases, with 16 bases sitting between them. Germline-derived CDR1 and CDR2 are KGHSY and FQNENV. The CDR3 has 16 residues. This chain's CDR3 is CASSQATGRETDTQYF. CDR3 DNA: TGTGCCAGCAGCCAGGCGACAGGGCGGGAGACAGATACGCAGTATTTT.

The chain uses TRBV2 and TRBJ1-5; the D gene is possibly TRBD1 (5 bases). The V end lost 6 bases, the J end lost 0 bases, and 12 bases lay between the germline ends. CDR1 SNHLY and CDR2 FYNNEI come from the germline V gene. The CDR3 length is 15 residues. The CDR3 nucleotides are TGTGCCAGCAGGGAGGACACTTATAGCAATCAGCCCCAGCATTTT. Residues: CASREDTYSNQPQHF.

This clone has just one count. This chain links TRBV5-4 with TRBJ2-7; D might be TRBD1 (5 bases). V lost 2 bases, J lost 5 bases, and 11 bases lay in between. Germline CDR1 is SGHNT and CDR2 is YYREEE (reference sequence). The CDR3 covers 13 residues. CDR3 loop: CASSFLDSHEQYF. The CDR3 bases are TGTGCCAGCAGCTTTTTAGACAGCCACGAGCAGTACTTC.

This chain connects TRBV7-2 to TRBJ1-2; D ambiguous. V lost 5 bases to trimming and J lost 8 bases, with 18 bases between them. The germline gives CDR1 SGHTA, CDR2 FQGNSA. CDR3 size: 14 residues. For the CDR3, the DNA is TGTGCCAGCAGCCCCCGGTCCACACTTCAAGGCTACACCTTC. Its translation is CASSPRSTLQGYTF.

The chain carries TRBV3-1 (or the pseudogene TRBV3-2) and TRBJ2-7; D remains unclear. This CDR3 contains 12 residues. The germline V gene encodes CDR1 LGHDT and CDR2 YNNKEL (reference sequence). V was trimmed by 7 bases and J by 3 bases, leaving 10 bases between them. As DNA, the CDR3 is TGTGCCAGCATGGCGGCAAACTACGAGCAGTACTTC. It is translated as CASMAANYEQYF.

The chain uses TRBV6-2 or TRBV6-3 and TRBJ2-3; weak D call: TRBD2 (7 bases). This CDR3 spans 14 amino acids. CDR1 MNHEY and CDR2 SVGEGT come from the germline V gene. Between the trimmed V and J ends, which lost 2 bases and 4 bases, there was a span of 10 bases. In nucleotides, the CDR3 is TGTGCCAGCAGTTACCGGGGGGCCCCAGATACGCAGTATTTT. It specifies CASSYRGAPDTQYF.

J is TRBJ1-4 and V is TRBV19; D perhaps matches TRBD1 (6 bases). The CDR3 loop spans 13 amino acids. Germline CDR1 LNHDA, CDR2 SQIVND (reference sequence). V dropped 6 bases and J dropped 2 bases, with 7 bases sitting between them. Written as DNA, the CDR3 is TGTGCCAGTAGGGGGGCTACTAATGAAAAACTGTTTTTT. It codes for CASRGATNEKLFF.

The genes are TRBV21-1 and TRBJ1-1; the table assigns TRBD1, which was not confirmed against the DNA. TRBV21-1 is deemed a pseudogene. CDR3 length equals 15 residues. The CDR3 protein is CAIFNEGQTNTEAFF. For the CDR3, the DNA is TGTGCCATTTTCAATGAGGGACAGACGAACACTGAAGCTTTCTTT.

V and J are TRBV5-8 and TRBJ1-1; TRBD1 might be the D (6 bases). This CDR3 has 13 amino acids. Germline CDR1 is SGHTS and CDR2 is YDEGEE. Trimming stripped 4 bases from V and 2 bases from J, with 9 bases between. The DNA for the CDR3 is TGTGCCAGCAGCCTGACAGGTAACACTGAAGCTTTCTTT. It encodes CASSLTGNTEAFF.